This TCR beta chain emerged from a study of cytomegalovirus exposure and HLA in healthy donors. In the study overall: Earlier, 150 million to 200 million T cells were analyzed, and over 95 million unique TCR beta sequences were found among them.

The PCR ran on 60 Vbeta and 13 Jbeta primers. The repertoire was sequenced with immunoSEQ multiplex PCR; TCRdb's copy has only in-frame clones and lacks some. The repertoire holds 110,000 or so clones, with about 76% as singletons. The length of the CDR3 is 13 residues. Germline CDR1 reads LGHNA; CDR2 reads YNFKEQ. V lost 4 bases and J 2 bases, leaving 7 bases between the germline ends. The rearrangement joins TRBV4-2 to TRBJ2-3; D gene unclear. Sequencing was performed on PBMCs. This TCR was sampled from a man aged 40-55 years in good health and CMV-seronegative. This chain's CDR3 is CASSLLLTDTQYF. CDR3 DNA: TGTGCCAGCAGCCTCCTACTCACAGATACGCAGTATTTT.